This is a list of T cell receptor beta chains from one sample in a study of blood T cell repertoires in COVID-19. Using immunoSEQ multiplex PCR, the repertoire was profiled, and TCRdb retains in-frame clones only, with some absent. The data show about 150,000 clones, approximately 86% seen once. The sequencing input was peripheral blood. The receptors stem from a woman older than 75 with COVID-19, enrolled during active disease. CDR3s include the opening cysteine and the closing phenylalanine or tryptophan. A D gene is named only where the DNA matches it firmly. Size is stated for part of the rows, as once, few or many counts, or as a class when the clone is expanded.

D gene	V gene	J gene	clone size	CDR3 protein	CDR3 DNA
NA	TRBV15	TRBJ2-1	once	CATSEERVRTNEQFF	TGTGCCACCAGCGAGGAGAGGGTTAGAACCAATGAGCAGTTCTTC
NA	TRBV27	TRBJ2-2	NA	CASSFPGTGELFF	TGTGCCAGCAGTTTCCCCGGCACCGGGGAGCTGTTTTTT
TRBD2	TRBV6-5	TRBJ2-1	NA	CASSLIAGALDEQFF	TGTGCCAGCAGTTTAATAGCGGGAGCTCTGGATGAGCAGTTCTTC
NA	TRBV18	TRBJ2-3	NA	CASSQLSGGNTDTQYF	TGTGCCAGCTCCCAACTTAGTGGAGGAAACACAGATACGCAGTATTTT
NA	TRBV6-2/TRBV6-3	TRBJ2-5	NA	CASSYQAAVGTQYF	TGTGCCAGCAGTTATCAGGCAGCCGTCGGGACCCAGTACTTC
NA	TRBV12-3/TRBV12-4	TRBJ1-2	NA	CASSLGTSYTF	TGTGCCAGCAGTTTAGGGACATCCTACACCTTC
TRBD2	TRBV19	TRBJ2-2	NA	CASREILGLTGELFF	TGTGCCAGTAGAGAAATTTTGGGACTAACCGGGGAGCTGTTTTTT
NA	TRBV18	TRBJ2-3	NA	CASSPKGLTDTQYF	TGTGCCAGCTCACCCAAGGGGCTCACAGATACGCAGTATTTT
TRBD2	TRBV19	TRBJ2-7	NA	CASSIGVPSGPYEQYF	TGTGCCAGTAGTATAGGAGTCCCTAGCGGCCCCTACGAGCAGTACTTC
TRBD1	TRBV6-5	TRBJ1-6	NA	CASTRLTGENSPLHF	TGTGCCAGCACCCGCTTGACAGGGGAGAATTCACCCCTCCACTTT
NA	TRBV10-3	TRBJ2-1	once	CASGGWEGNEQFF	TGTGCCTCCGGAGGTTGGGAAGGGAATGAGCAGTTCTTC
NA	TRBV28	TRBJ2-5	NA	CASSPNFGGGETQYF	TGTGCCAGCAGTCCAAATTTTGGGGGAGGAGAGACCCAGTACTTC
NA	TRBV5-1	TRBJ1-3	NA	CASSPDNSGNTIYF	TGCGCCAGCAGCCCTGACAACTCTGGAAACACCATATATTTT
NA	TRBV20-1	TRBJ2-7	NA	CSASDASEQYF	TGCAGTGCTAGCGATGCTAGCGAGCAGTACTTC
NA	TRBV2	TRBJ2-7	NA	CASRTTQSSYEQYF	TGTGCCAGCAGGACGACTCAAAGCTCCTACGAGCAGTACTTC
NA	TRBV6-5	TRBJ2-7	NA	CASRRGQFYEQYF	TGTGCCAGCAGAAGGGGCCAGTTCTACGAGCAGTACTTC
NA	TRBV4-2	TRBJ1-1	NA	CASSRGRHTEAFF	TGTGCCAGCAGCCGCGGCCGGCACACTGAAGCTTTCTTT
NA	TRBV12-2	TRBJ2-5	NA	CASRRKTGGGAVGETQYF	TGTGCAAGTCGTAGAAAAACAGGGGGGGGAGCCGTCGGCGAGACCCAGTACTTC
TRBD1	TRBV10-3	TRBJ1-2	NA	CAISYTGGAGNGYTF	TGTGCCATCAGTTACACAGGGGGCGCTGGTAATGGCTACACCTTC
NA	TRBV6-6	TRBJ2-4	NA	CASSQTRGPVNIQYF	TGTGCCAGCAGTCAGACTAGGGGGCCGGTGAACATTCAGTACTTC
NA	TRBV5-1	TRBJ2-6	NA	CASSPVGGANVLTF	TGCGCCAGCAGCCCGGTCGGGGGGGCCAACGTCCTGACTTTC
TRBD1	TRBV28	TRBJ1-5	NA	CASSFGQGYNQPQHF	TGTGCCAGCAGTTTCGGACAGGGATACAATCAGCCCCAGCATTTT
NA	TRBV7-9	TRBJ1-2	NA	CASSPGGLGNNYGYTF	TGTGCCAGCAGCCCCGGAGGGCTGGGAAATAACTATGGCTACACCTTC
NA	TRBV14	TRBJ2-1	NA	CASSQDTSLDEQFF	TGTGCCAGCAGCCAAGATACTAGCTTGGATGAGCAGTTCTTC
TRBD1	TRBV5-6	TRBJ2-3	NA	CASSWGQVSADTQYF	TGTGCCAGCAGCTGGGGACAGGTTTCCGCAGATACGCAGTATTTT
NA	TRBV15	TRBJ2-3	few	CATSRMGIAFLGDTQYF	TGTGCCACCAGCCGTATGGGCATAGCGTTTTTGGGAGATACGCAGTATTTT
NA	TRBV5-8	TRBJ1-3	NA	CASSLRPRGGNTIYF	TGTGCCAGCAGCCTTCGCCCTCGAGGAGGGAACACCATATATTTT
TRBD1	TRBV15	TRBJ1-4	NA	CATSGGQIATNEKLFF	TGTGCCACCAGCGGGGGACAGATTGCAACTAATGAAAAACTGTTTTTT
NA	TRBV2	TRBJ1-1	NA	CASSSLSEAFF	TGTGCCAGCAGTTCTCTTTCGGAAGCTTTCTTT
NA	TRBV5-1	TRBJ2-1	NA	CASSYMGTHYNEQFF	TGCGCCAGCAGCTACATGGGGACTCACTACAATGAGCAGTTCTTC
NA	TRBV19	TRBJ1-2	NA	CASKTGGYGYTF	TGTGCCAGTAAGACCGGGGGCTATGGCTACACCTTC
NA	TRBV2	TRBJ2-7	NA	CASSEVRTGNEEQYF	TGTGCCAGCAGTGAGGTGAGAACAGGGAACGAAGAGCAGTACTTC
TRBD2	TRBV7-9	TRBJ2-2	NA	CASRSGVAGVTGELFF	TGTGCCAGCAGGTCTGGGGTAGCGGGAGTCACCGGGGAGCTGTTTTTT
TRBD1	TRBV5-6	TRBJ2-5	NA	CASSLVGQAGRGETQYF	TGTGCCAGCAGCTTGGTTGGACAGGCGGGCAGAGGAGAGACCCAGTACTTC
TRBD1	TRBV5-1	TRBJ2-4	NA	CASSSTTGVNIQYF	TGCGCCAGCAGCTCGACGACAGGGGTAAACATTCAGTACTTC
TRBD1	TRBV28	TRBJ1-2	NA	CASSSGQGKISGYTF	TGTGCCAGCAGTTCCGGACAGGGGAAAATTAGCGGCTACACCTTC
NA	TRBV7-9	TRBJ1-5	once	CASSPDSLSNQPQHF	TGTGCCAGCAGCCCCGACAGTTTAAGCAATCAGCCCCAGCATTTT
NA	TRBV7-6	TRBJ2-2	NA	CASSLALSGYTGELFF	TGTGCCAGCAGCTTAGCCCTGTCGGGGTACACCGGGGAGCTGTTTTTT